A selection of T cell receptor beta chains follows, all from one sample in a study of blood T cell repertoires in COVID-19. The table came from immunoSEQ multiplex PCR; TCRdb's copy has only in-frame clones and leaves some out. The data hold roughly 200,000 clones, with about 87% observed a single time. The sample was PBMCs or T cells enriched from blood (not recorded which). These receptors were collected from a young man with acute COVID-19. The CDR3 runs from the conserved cysteine through the conserved F or W. Each record gives: clone size, J gene, D gene, V gene, CDR3 protein, CDR3 DNA. The D gene is left open where the match is weak. Not every row has a clone size; where given, it reads once, few, many or a size class.

NA | TRBJ2-3 | NA | TRBV28 | CASSLGASRADTQYF | TGTGCCAGCAGTTTAGGGGCGTCGAGAGCGGATACGCAGTATTTT
NA | TRBJ1-2 | NA | TRBV27 | CASSMTVNYGYTF | TGTGCCAGCAGTATGACTGTTAACTATGGCTACACCTTC
NA | TRBJ2-5 | TRBD1 | TRBV5-1 | CASSLGPGQGAETQYF | TGCGCCAGCAGCTTGGGCCCGGGACAGGGGGCCGAGACCCAGTACTTC
NA | TRBJ2-5 | TRBD2 | TRBV27 | CASSLRSAGGVEETQYF | TGTGCCAGCAGTTTACGATCCGCGGGAGGTGTGGAAGAGACCCAGTACTTC
NA | TRBJ2-5 | TRBD1 | TRBV5-4 | CASSPGQAMETQYF | TGTGCCAGCAGCCCCGGACAGGCTATGGAGACCCAGTACTTC
NA | TRBJ1-3 | TRBD1 | TRBV14 | CASSQSGQMGINTIYF | TGTGCCAGCAGCCAATCGGGACAGATGGGAATAAACACCATATATTTT
NA | TRBJ2-5 | NA | TRBV14 | CASSQDISPQYF | TGTGCCAGCAGCCAAGATATATCTCCCCAGTACTTC
NA | TRBJ2-7 | TRBD1 | TRBV6-6 | CASWDRYYEQYF | TGTGCCAGCTGGGACAGGTACTACGAGCAGTACTTC
few | TRBJ2-6 | TRBD1 | TRBV25-1 | CASSGRDRIHSGANVLTF | TGTGCCAGCAGTGGACGGGACAGGATCCACTCTGGGGCCAACGTCCTGACTTTC
NA | TRBJ2-1 | NA | TRBV6-5 | CDYPRDSSYNEQFF | TGTGACTACCCGCGCGACAGCTCCTACAATGAGCAGTTCTTC
NA | TRBJ1-1 | TRBD1 | TRBV5-1 | CASRYRGHTEAFF | TGCGCCAGCCGTTACAGGGGCCACACTGAAGCTTTCTTT
once | TRBJ1-2 | TRBD1 | TRBV7-2 | CASSPTGFGYTF | TGTGCCAGCAGCCCGACAGGGTTTGGCTACACCTTC
NA | TRBJ1-1 | NA | TRBV19 | CASSMSAEAFF | TGTGCCAGTAGTATGAGCGCTGAAGCTTTCTTT
once | TRBJ1-6 | TRBD1 | TRBV7-9 | CASSLGTGYKSPLHF | TGTGCCAGCAGCTTAGGGACAGGGTATAAGTCACCCCTCCACTTT
NA | TRBJ2-5 | NA | TRBV19 | CASTAAGASQETQYF | TGTGCCAGTACTGCGGCTGGGGCCTCCCAAGAGACCCAGTACTTC
NA | TRBJ2-7 | TRBD1 | TRBV6-5 | CASRDSISYEQYF | TGTGCCAGCCGGGACAGCATATCCTACGAGCAGTACTTC
NA | TRBJ1-2 | NA | TRBV6-5 | CASSHGREYGYTF | TGTGCCAGCAGCCACGGGAGGGAATATGGCTACACCTTC
NA | TRBJ2-2 | NA | TRBV29-1 | CSVQEAERDTGELFF | TGCAGCGTTCAGGAAGCGGAGCGGGACACCGGGGAGCTGTTTTTT
NA | TRBJ1-6 | TRBD1 | TRBV7-2 | CASSLGQGVYSPLHF | TGTGCCAGCAGCTTAGGACAGGGGGTTTATTCACCCCTCCACTTT
NA | TRBJ2-7 | NA | TRBV28 | CASTSFSYEQYF | TGTGCCAGCACGTCTTTCTCCTACGAGCAGTACTTC
NA | TRBJ1-1 | NA | TRBV28 | CASSAPGGVAEAFF | TGTGCCAGCAGTGCTCCGGGGGGCGTCGCTGAAGCTTTCTTT
NA | TRBJ1-5 | NA | TRBV19 | CASSMGGGGNQPQHF | TGTGCCAGTAGTATGGGGGGGGGCGGCAATCAGCCCCAGCATTTT
NA | TRBJ1-2 | TRBD1 | TRBV5-8 | CASSFGQGSYYGYTF | TGTGCCAGCAGCTTTGGACAGGGATCGTACTATGGCTACACCTTC
NA | TRBJ1-2 | NA | TRBV6-5 | CASSYSEGSYGYTF | TGTGCCAGCAGTTACTCGGAGGGCTCCTATGGCTACACCTTC
NA | TRBJ1-3 | TRBD1 | TRBV10-3 | CAISDPTGRSGNTIYF | TGTGCCATCAGTGATCCGACAGGGCGCTCTGGAAACACCATATATTTT
NA | TRBJ2-5 | TRBD2 | TRBV6-7 | CASSYSRLATTHETQYF | TGTGCCAGCAGTTACTCGAGACTAGCGACCACCCATGAGACCCAGTACTTC
once | TRBJ2-2 | NA | TRBV5-1 | CASSLGAGGELFF | TGCGCCAGCAGCTTGGGGGCCGGCGGGGAGCTGTTTTTT
NA | TRBJ2-5 | NA | TRBV5-1 | CASRVPDSRWAQYF | TGCGCCAGCAGGGTTCCCGACAGTCGTTGGGCCCAGTACTTC